This T cell receptor (beta chain) was identified in a study of blood T cell repertoires in COVID-19. Study information: Samples came from the United States, Italy and Spain, spanning acute and convalescent COVID-19. The cDNA or gDNA used as material had been derived from T cells, B-cell-depleted T cells, or PBMCs.

Original methodology: Reference gene primer amplification in the assay estimated nucleated cell counts. The protocol was immunoSEQ multiplex PCR, while the TCRdb copy is restricted to in-frame clones and leaves out a portion. V, J and clone size reflect that table, while D and trimming were determined from the DNA. The sample shows nearly 110,000 clones, roughly 88% of them seen only once. V lost 9 bases to trimming and J lost 3 bases, with 18 bases between them. The CDR3 contains 14 residues. Germline V CDR1 and CDR2: SGHRS, YFSETQ. The TCR comes from a man in his fifties with active or convalescent COVID-19. The genes are TRBV5-1 and TRBJ1-1, with D possibly TRBD1 on 6 matching bases. The source material was peripheral blood. CDR3: CATKQGGDHTEAFF. The CDR3 nucleotides are TGCGCCACCAAACAGGGAGGGGATCACACTGAAGCTTTCTTT.